Described below is a single TCR beta chain sequence and its context. Its specific antigen is unknown. This could be a read error, since a much larger clone is one nucleotide away. Trimming leaves V shorter by 5 bases and J shorter by 6 bases, with the junction holding 5 bases beyond the gene matches. From the cysteine up to the phenylalanine, the CDR3 has a length of 13 residues. Left in the record is the CDR3 DNA by itself, 39 bases read in frame from the first base. CDR1 and CDR2 are drawn from the germline V gene (reference sequence): SGHAT, FQDESV. The run used an Illumina Genome Analyzer IIx. TCRdb reworked the public reads: Q25 trimming with fastp, MiXCR clone assembly, productive beta chains retained. Each entry merges the rows of one CDR3 protein and shows their most common DNA and genes. Recorded for this sample are 29,000 or so distinct CDR3 sequences; about a sixth of them occurred a single time. About 3.7% of the sample rests with the top ten.

This sample is part of a study of patients with pleural tuberculosis (dated by TCRdb to between 2012 and 2015). Sequencing was performed on peripheral blood. This sequence originates from a human donor with pleural tuberculosis. The V and J genes are TRBV11-1 and TRBJ2-7, with TRBD1 matching 9 junction bases. The DNA reads TGTGCCAGCAGCCGGGACAGGGCTACCGAGCAGTACTTC. Its protein reads: CASSRDRATEQYF. With the portions outside the CDR3 filled from the reference TRBV11-1 and TRBJ2-7 genes, the complete variable region becomes EAEVAQSPRYKITEKSQAVAFWCDPISGHATLYWYRQILGQGPELLVQFQDESVVDDSQLPKDRFSAERLKGVDSTLKIQPAELGDSAMYLCASSRDRATEQYFGPGTRLTVT.